The 15 T cell receptor beta chains listed next were all sequenced from one sample in a study of cytomegalovirus exposure and HLA in healthy donors. The primer mix had 60 Vbeta and 13 Jbeta primers. Assay used: immunoSEQ multiplex PCR; TCRdb lists only in-frame clones, some missing. The sample holds some 120,000 clones; around 80% are singletons and the top ten take around 5%. The sample was PBMCs. These receptors originate from a man aged 25 to 45 in good health and CMV-seropositive.

The rearrangement uses TRBV27 and TRBJ2-7, with TRBD2 matching 9 bases. CDR3 length equals 14 residues. J gave up 6 bases and V 10 bases, and 13 bases lay outside the gene matches. Germline V gives CDR1 MNHEY, CDR2 SMNVEV (reference sequence). CDR3 region: CATQRGGRGTEQYF. The CDR3 nucleotides are TGTGCCACCCAACGGGGCGGGAGGGGGACCGAGCAGTACTTC.

J is TRBJ2-5 and V is TRBV27, with D perhaps TRBD2 (5 bases). Trimming cost V 2 bases and J 4 bases, with 11 bases left between them. Per the germline V gene, CDR1 is MNHEY and CDR2 is SMNVEV (reference sequence). This CDR3 has 14 residues. This CDR3 is CASSLAGGGETQYF. The CDR3, as DNA: TGTGCCAGCAGTTTAGCGGGTGGCGGAGAGACCCAGTACTTC.

V is TRBV2 and J is TRBJ1-6; a weak D match, TRBD1 (6 bases). Germline V CDR1 and CDR2: SNHLY, FYNNEI. Trimming shortened V by 7 bases and J by 10 bases, and 20 bases separated the two germline ends. The CDR3 has 15 amino acids. The CDR3 bases are TGTGCCAGCAATATCTGGCAGGGGCCGGCCTCACCCCTCCACTTT. The encoded protein is CASNIWQGPASPLHF.

Here the CDR3 DNA reads TGTGCCAGCAGCGCAGAATACTCTGGAAACACCATATATTTT. As protein: CASSAEYSGNTIYF. This rearrangement joins TRBV5-4 to TRBJ1-3, with D unclear. CDR1 and CDR2 (germline): SGHNT, YYREEE (reference sequence). V gave up 4 bases and J gave up 0 bases, with 8 bases separating them. The CDR3 loop spans 14 amino acids.

This chain connects TRBV9 to TRBJ2-3; 8 bases map to TRBD1. CDR1 SGDLS and CDR2 YYNGEE come from the germline V gene. Trimming cost V 4 bases and J 5 bases; bases outside gene matches: 6. The CDR3 covers 14 residues. This CDR3 is CASSWGQERDTQYF. The CDR3 DNA reads as TGTGCCAGCAGCTGGGGACAGGAGAGAGATACGCAGTATTTT.

CDR3 nucleotide sequence: TGTGCCAGCAGTGAAACCTGGCGGCAGGGGGCTTTAGTATTTATAGCCGGGGAGCTGTTTTTT. As protein: CASSETWRQGALVFIAGELFF. The chain joins TRBV6-1 to TRBJ2-2; 8 bases agree with TRBD1. The V gene's germline CDR1 is MNHNS and CDR2 SASEGT. The CDR3 is 21 amino acids. V gave up 2 bases and J gave up 6 bases; unmatched junction bases: 23.

J is TRBJ2-2 and V is TRBV5-1, with TRBD1 matching over 8 bases. The germline gives CDR1 SGHRS, CDR2 YFSETQ. This CDR3 region has 17 residues. Trimming took 2 bases from V and 0 from J; bases not matched to a gene: 6. This CDR3 reads CASSFSMDRANTGELFF. CDR3 sequence (DNA): TGCGCCAGCAGCTTTAGTATGGACAGGGCGAACACCGGGGAGCTGTTTTTT.

The V and J genes are TRBV5-6 and TRBJ2-2; 9 bases map to TRBD1. This CDR3 has 16 residues. Germline V gene data show CDR1 as SGHDT and CDR2 as YYEEEE. With 2 bases clipped from V and 0 bases from J, the junction kept 2 bases outside the gene matches. CDR3 residues: CASSFGTGTNTGELFF. CDR3 sequence (DNA): TGTGCCAGCAGCTTCGGGACAGGGACGAACACCGGGGAGCTGTTTTTT.

This clone was observed a few times. CDR3 sequence: CASALSYEQYF. The CDR3 nucleotides read TGTGCCAGCGCCTTATCCTACGAGCAGTACTTC. V gene TRBV16 combines with J gene TRBJ2-5, with no clear D. Matching the DNA end better, TRBJ2-7 makes the J call doubtful. The CDR3 length is 11 residues. Germline assignment: CDR1 KGHSY and CDR2 FQNENV.

The chain recombines TRBV7-6 with TRBJ1-2; 7 bases are a match to TRBD1. The germline gives CDR1 SGHVS, CDR2 FNYEAQ. This CDR3 region has 16 residues. The V segment lost 5 bases and the J segment 0 bases; nucleotides outside the gene matches: 9. The CDR3 DNA reads as TGTGCCAGCAGCCCCATAGGGACAGCTACTAACTATGGCTACACCTTC. Translation: CASSPIGTATNYGYTF.

The chain has TRBV19 and TRBJ2-7; possible D gene TRBD1, 5 bases. The germline gives CDR1 LNHDA, CDR2 SQIVND (reference sequence). Trimming removed 5 bases at V and 2 bases at J, with 16 bases between. The length of the CDR3 is 15 residues. CDR3 DNA sequence: TGTGCCAGTAGTGCCCACCAGGGAACCCCCTACGAGCAGTACTTC. The encoded protein is CASSAHQGTPYEQYF.

The chain carries TRBV30 and TRBJ1-2; D is possibly TRBD1 (6 bases). Germline lookup yields CDR1 GTSNPN and CDR2 SVGIG (reference sequence). V dropped 2 bases and J dropped 3 bases, with 7 bases sitting between them. The CDR3 extends over 12 amino acids. The CDR3 spells CAWSTGHYGYTF. The CDR3 coding sequence is TGTGCCTGGAGTACAGGGCACTATGGCTACACCTTC.

This clone was seen at least ten times. The chain combines TRBV7-9 with TRBJ2-5; perhaps TRBD1 as D (6 bases). The V and J ends lost 4 bases and 5 bases respectively, with 14 bases between them. The length of the CDR3 is 14 residues. Per the germline V gene, CDR1 is SEHNR and CDR2 is FQNEAQ (reference sequence). The CDR3 loop is CASSSTGSGETQYF. CDR3 coding DNA: TGTGCCAGCAGCTCTACAGGGTCTGGGGAGACCCAGTACTTC.

This clone appeared a single time. The chain recombines TRBV19 with TRBJ1-1; 10 bases fit TRBD1. V shed 4 bases and J 1 base; nucleotides not matched to a gene: 15. The germline gives CDR1 LNHDA, CDR2 SQIVND (reference sequence). The CDR3 spans 19 residues. CDR3 sequence reads: CASSTDSWDRGEWNTEAFF. CDR3 sequence (DNA): TGTGCCAGTAGTACTGATAGCTGGGACAGGGGCGAATGGAACACTGAAGCTTTCTTT.

The V and J genes are TRBV9 and TRBJ2-3; possibly TRBD2 for D (6 bases). Trimming pared 0 bases from V and 1 base from J, leaving 12 bases between. CDR1 and CDR2 from the germline V gene are SGDLS and YYNGEE. This CDR3 spans 16 amino acids. The CDR3 loop reads CASSVGGSGGTDTQYF. Written as DNA, the CDR3 is TGTGCCAGCAGCGTAGGGGGTAGCGGAGGCACAGATACGCAGTATTTT. Using reference TRBV9 and TRBJ2-3 for the parts outside the CDR3, the full variable domain is DSGVTQTPKHLITATGQRVTLRCSPRSGDLSVYWYQQSLDQGLQFLIQYYNGEERAKGNILERFSAQQFPDLHSELNLSSLELGDSALYFCASSVGGSGGTDTQYFGPGTRLTVL.